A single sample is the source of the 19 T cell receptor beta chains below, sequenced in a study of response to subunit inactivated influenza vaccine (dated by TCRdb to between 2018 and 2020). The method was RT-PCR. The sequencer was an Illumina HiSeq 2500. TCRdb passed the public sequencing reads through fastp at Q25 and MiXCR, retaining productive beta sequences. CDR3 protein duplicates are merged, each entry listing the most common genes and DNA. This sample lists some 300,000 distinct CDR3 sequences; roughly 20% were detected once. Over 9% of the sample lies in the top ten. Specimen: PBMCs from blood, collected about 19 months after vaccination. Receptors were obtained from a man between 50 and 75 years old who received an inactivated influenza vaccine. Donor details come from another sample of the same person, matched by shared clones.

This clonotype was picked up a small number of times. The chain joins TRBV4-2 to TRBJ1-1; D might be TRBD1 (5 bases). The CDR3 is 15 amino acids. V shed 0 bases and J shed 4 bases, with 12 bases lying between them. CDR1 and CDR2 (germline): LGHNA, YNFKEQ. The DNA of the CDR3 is TGTGCCAGCAGCCAAGAACCGCCAGGGAGCACTGAAGCTTTCTTT. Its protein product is CASSQEPPGSTEAFF.

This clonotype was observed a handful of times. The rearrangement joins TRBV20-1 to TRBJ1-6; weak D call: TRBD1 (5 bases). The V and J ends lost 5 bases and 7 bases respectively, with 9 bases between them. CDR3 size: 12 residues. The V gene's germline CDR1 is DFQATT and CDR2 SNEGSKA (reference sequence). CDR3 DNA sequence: TGCAGTGCTCGGACACCGAATTCACCCCTCCACTTT. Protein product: CSARTPNSPLHF.

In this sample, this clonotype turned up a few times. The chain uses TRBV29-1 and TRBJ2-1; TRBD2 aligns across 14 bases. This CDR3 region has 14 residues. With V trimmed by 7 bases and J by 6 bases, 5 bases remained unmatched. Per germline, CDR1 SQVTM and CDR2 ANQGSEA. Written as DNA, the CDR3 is TGCAGCGGCGGACTAGCGGGGGGATTCAATGAGCAGTTCTTC. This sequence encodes CSGGLAGGFNEQFF.

Written as DNA, the CDR3 is TGTGCCAGCAGTTTGAGGACAGGGCTCACAGATACGCAGTATTTT. Its translation is CASSLRTGLTDTQYF. The V gene is TRBV12-3 or TRBV12-4, the J gene TRBJ2-3; TRBD1 matches 8 bases. V dropped 3 bases and J dropped 2; count of bases not matched to a gene: 4. This CDR3 region has 15 residues.

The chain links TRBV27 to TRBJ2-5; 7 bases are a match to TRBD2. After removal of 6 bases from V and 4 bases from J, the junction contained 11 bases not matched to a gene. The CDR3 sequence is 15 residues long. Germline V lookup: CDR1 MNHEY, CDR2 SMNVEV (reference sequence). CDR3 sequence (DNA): TGTGCCAGCAGCCGGGGGGAGGGTCTACGAGAGACCCAGTACTTC. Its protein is CASSRGEGLRETQYF.

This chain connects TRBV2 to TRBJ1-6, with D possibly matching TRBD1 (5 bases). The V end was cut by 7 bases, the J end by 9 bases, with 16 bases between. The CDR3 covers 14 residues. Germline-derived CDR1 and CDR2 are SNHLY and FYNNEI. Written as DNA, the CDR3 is TGTGCCAGCACGAGACAGAACGAGGTTTCACCCCTCCACTTT. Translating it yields CASTRQNEVSPLHF.

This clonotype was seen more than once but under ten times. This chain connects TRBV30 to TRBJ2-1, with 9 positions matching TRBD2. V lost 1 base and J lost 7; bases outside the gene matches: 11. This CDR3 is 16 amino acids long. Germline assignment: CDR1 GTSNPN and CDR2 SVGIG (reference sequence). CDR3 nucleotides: TGTGCCTGGAGTGCCGGGACTAGCCCCGGAATGAATGAGCAGTTCTTC. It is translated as CAWSAGTSPGMNEQFF.

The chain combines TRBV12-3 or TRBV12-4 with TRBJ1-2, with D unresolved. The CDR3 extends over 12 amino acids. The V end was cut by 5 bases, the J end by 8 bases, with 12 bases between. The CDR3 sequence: CASSLSPGGYTF. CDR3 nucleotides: TGTGCCAGCAGTCTCTCCCCGGGGGGCTACACCTTC.

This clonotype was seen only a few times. The CDR3 bases are TGTGCCAGCAGTTACTCTCAGGGCTCCTATAATTCACCCCTCCACTTT. Translating gives CASSYSQGSYNSPLHF. The genes are TRBV6-5 and TRBJ1-6, with D possibly being TRBD1 (5 bases). Germline V lookup: CDR1 MNHEY, CDR2 SVGAGI. Trimming stripped 0 bases from V and 0 bases from J, with 6 bases between. This CDR3 spans 16 amino acids.

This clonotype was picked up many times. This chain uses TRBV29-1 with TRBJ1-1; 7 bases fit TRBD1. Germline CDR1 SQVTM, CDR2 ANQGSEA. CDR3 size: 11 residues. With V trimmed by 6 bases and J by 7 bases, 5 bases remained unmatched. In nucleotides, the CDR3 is TGCAGCGTCTCGACAGGGTATGAAGCTTTCTTT. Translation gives CSVSTGYEAFF.

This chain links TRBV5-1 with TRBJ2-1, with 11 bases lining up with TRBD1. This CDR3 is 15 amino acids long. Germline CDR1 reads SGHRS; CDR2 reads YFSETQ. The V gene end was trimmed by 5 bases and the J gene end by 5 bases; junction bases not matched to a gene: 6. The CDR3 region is CASRERTGGNNEQFF. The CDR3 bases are TGCGCCAGCAGGGAAAGGACAGGGGGCAACAATGAGCAGTTCTTC.

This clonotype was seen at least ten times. The CDR3 loop is CASTPGTTKNIQYF. In nucleotides, the CDR3 is TGTGCCAGCACCCCGGGTACGACCAAAAACATTCAGTACTTC. The V and J genes are TRBV6-1 and TRBJ2-4; no definite D call. Between the trimmed V and J ends, which lost 7 bases and 2 bases, there was a span of 12 bases. The germline V gene encodes CDR1 MNHNS and CDR2 SASEGT. The CDR3 has 14 residues.

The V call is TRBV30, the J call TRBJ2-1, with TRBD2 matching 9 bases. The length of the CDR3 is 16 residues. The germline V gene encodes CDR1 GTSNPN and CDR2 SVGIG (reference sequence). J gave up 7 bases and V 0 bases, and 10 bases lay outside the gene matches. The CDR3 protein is CAWSVLGSGGRNEQFF. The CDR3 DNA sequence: TGTGCCTGGAGTGTACTGGGTAGCGGGGGTCGGAATGAGCAGTTCTTC.

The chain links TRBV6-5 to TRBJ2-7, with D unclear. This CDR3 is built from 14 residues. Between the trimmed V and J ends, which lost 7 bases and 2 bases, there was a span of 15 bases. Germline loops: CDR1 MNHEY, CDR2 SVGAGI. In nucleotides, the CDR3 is TGTGCCAGCACTTCAGTAGGAGTTCCCTACGAGCAGTACTTC. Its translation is CASTSVGVPYEQYF.

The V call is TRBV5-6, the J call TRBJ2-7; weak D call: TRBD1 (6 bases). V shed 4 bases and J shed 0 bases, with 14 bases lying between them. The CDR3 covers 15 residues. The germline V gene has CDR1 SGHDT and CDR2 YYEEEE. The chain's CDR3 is CASSLTGTLSYEQYF. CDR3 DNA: TGTGCCAGCAGCCTAACCGGGACACTCTCCTACGAGCAGTACTTC.

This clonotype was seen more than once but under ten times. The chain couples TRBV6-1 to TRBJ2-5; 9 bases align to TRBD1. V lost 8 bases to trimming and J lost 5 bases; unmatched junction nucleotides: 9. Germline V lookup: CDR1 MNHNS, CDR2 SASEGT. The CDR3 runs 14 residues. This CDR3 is CASSRQGGRETQYF. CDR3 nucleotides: TGTGCCAGCTCCCGACAGGGGGGAAGGGAGACCCAGTACTTC.

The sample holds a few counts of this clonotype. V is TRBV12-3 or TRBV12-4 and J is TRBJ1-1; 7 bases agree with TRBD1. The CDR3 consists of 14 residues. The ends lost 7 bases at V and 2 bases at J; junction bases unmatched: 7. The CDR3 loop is CASILDRVNTEAFF. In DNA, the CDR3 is TGTGCCAGCATCCTTGACAGGGTTAACACTGAAGCTTTCTTT.

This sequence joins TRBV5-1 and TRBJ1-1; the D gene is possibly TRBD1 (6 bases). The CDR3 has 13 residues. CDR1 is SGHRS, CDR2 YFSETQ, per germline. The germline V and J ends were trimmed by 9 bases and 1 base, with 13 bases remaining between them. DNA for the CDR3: TGCGCCACCCGGGACACCCCGAACACTGAAGCTTTCTTT. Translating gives CATRDTPNTEAFF.

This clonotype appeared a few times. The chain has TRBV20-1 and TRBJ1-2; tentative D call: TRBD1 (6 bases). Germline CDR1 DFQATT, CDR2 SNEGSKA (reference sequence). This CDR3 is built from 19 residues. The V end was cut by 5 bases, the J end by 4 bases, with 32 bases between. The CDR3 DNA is TGCAGTGCTGCTGGGGTGCAGGGGACAAGCTCAAACTTCCTCTATGGCTACACCTTC. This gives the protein CSAAGVQGTSSNFLYGYTF.